Described below is a single T cell receptor (beta chain) sequence and its context. The junction differs from germline at one of its ends, possibly a read error. Libraries were prepared by immunoSEQ multiplex PCR; TCRdb keeps only in-frame clonotypes and omits some of them. The sample lists roughly 19,000 clones; approximately 72% were seen once. This sample was included in a study of OX40 agonist ivuxolimab in advanced cancers. CDR1 is MNHNS, CDR2 SASEGT, per germline. There are 11 residues in the CDR3. The gene calls are TRBV6-1 and TRBJ2-2; no clear D. This clonotype was sampled from an adult with an advanced solid tumor such as melanoma, head and neck, liver or kidney cancer. Specimen: CD4+ or CD8+ T cells sorted from blood, collected in a trial of the OX40 agonist ivuxolimab. The DNA of the CDR3 is TGTGCCAGCGGTGAAGTGGCATTGCTGTTTTTT. Protein sequence: CASGEVALLFF.